The clone carrying this T cell receptor (beta chain) has only a few counts. Its target is unknown. This sample is part of a study of T-cell memory formation after mild COVID-19. Study-wide context: Clusters were largely donor specific. Whole-study findings and limits: Among clones contracting day 15 to 85, CD4/CD8 was balanced, whereas later expanders leaned CD4+.

cDNA libraries for TCR alpha and TCR beta, carrying sample barcodes and UMIs, came from 5'RACE with constant-segment primers. TCRdb recomputed calls from the 5' RACE reads with MiXCR, one row per CDR3 protein. Among 250,000 to 300,000 distinct CDR3 sequences listed, 16% were seen once. Germline V gives CDR1 MNHEY, CDR2 SVGEGT. The V end lost 7 bases, the J end lost 5 bases, and 17 bases lay between the germline ends. The CDR3 totals 14 residues. The V gene is TRBV6-2 or TRBV6-3, the J gene TRBJ2-5; tentatively, D is TRBD2 (5 bases). The sample was PBMCs or a T cell subset sorted from them (not recorded which). The TCR comes from a man between 18 and 35 years old who had mild COVID-19 (a few samples of this study predate the infection). Cell type and time point are not known. CDR3 residues: CASMGTLAVETQYF. CDR3 bases: TGTGCCAGCATGGGAACCCTAGCAGTTGAGACCCAGTACTTC.